The present entry profiles one TCR beta chain with its context. The antigen is not known. The data derive from a study of Graves' ophthalmopathy and Graves' hyperthyroidism. Ophthalmopathy donors were characterized by moderate-to-severe activity, CAS of at least 3, NOSPECS of at least 4, and duration under 3 months. Amplification of the TCR beta CDR3 regions used RNA transcripts (as template). Scientists carried out first-round RT-PCR using HTBI primers and then a second-round multiplex PCR. From the multiplex PCR reads, TCRdb called clonotypes with MiXCR, one entry per CDR3 protein. The data contain 150,000 or so distinct CDR3 sequences, roughly two fifths of them singletons. Deletions cut 4 bases from V and 5 bases from J, with 11 bases between. The germline V gene has CDR1 SGHTA and CDR2 FQGNSA. This CDR3 region has 13 residues. Study-wide results and limits: Most thyroid clonotypes with frequency above 0.001 were detected in blood too. For predicting ophthalmopathy progression, the model had about 66% sensitivity and nearly 75% specificity.

The sample was peripheral blood. V is TRBV7-2 and J is TRBJ2-5; D remains ambiguous. This clonotype originated in a woman in her thirties or forties with Graves' ophthalmopathy. The CDR3 spells CASSSMAGETQYF. CDR3 nucleotide sequence: TGTGCCAGCAGCTCCATGGCCGGGGAGACCCAGTACTTC.